The 21 T cell receptor beta chains listed next were all sequenced from one sample in a study of control samples from healthy donors and cancer patients. Method: immunoSEQ multiplex PCR; TCRdb's copy keeps in-frame clones and lacks some. This table holds approximately 90,000 clones, approximately 90% found once. Sequencing input: blood. These receptors were taken from a woman aged 65 to 85 in good health.

This clone was seen only once. V and J are TRBV19 and TRBJ1-6, with 12 bases fitting TRBD1. Germline lookup yields CDR1 LNHDA and CDR2 SQIVND (reference sequence). J gave up 7 bases and V 6 bases, and 10 bases lay outside the gene matches. This CDR3 comprises 17 residues. The CDR3, as DNA: TGTGCCAGTAGAACAAAAGGGACAGGGGGCGCGAATTCACCCCTCCACTTT. Its translation: CASRTKGTGGANSPLHF.

The chain couples TRBV7-2 to TRBJ2-1, with 7 bases that match TRBD2. The V segment lost 0 bases and the J segment 4 bases; nucleotides outside the gene matches: 6. The CDR3 has 16 amino acids. Germline CDR1 reads SGHTA; CDR2 reads FQGNSA. For the CDR3, the DNA is TGTGCCAGCAGCTTAGCCAGCGGGATAAGATACAATGAGCAGTTCTTC. This encodes CASSLASGIRYNEQFF.

This chain connects TRBV7-2 to TRBJ2-7; 10 bases align to TRBD1. The germline V gene encodes CDR1 SGHTA and CDR2 FQGNSA. The CDR3 is 15 residues long. V gave up 7 bases and J gave up 5 bases; unmatched junction bases: 11. CDR3 nucleotides: TGTGCCAGCAACCCACTGGGACAGGGGAACAACGAGCAGTACTTC. It encodes CASNPLGQGNNEQYF.

The chain is built from TRBV5-1 and TRBJ2-3, with TRBD2 identical over 7 bases. V lost 5 bases, J lost 4 bases, and 10 bases stayed unmatched. CDR1 SGHRS and CDR2 YFSETQ come from the germline V gene. The CDR3 spans 15 residues. The DNA of the CDR3 is TGCGCCAGCAGGCCCCTGGCGGGAGAGGCAGATACGCAGTATTTT. It is translated as CASRPLAGEADTQYF.

V gene TRBV4-3 combines with J gene TRBJ1-6; a possible D gene is TRBD1 (5 bases). Trimming removed 3 bases from V and 8 bases from J, with 14 bases in between. The CDR3 consists of 15 residues. Germline CDR1 is LGHNA and CDR2 is YSLEER. Here the CDR3 DNA reads TGCGCCAGCAGCCAGGGACCCAGGGAGGATTCACCCCTCCACTTT. Translating it yields CASSQGPREDSPLHF.

The chain has TRBV30 and TRBJ2-7, with D possibly matching TRBD1 (7 bases). V was trimmed by 1 base and J by 3 bases, leaving 10 bases between them. There are 13 residues in the CDR3. Germline CDR1 is GTSNPN and CDR2 is SVGIG (reference sequence). The CDR3 nucleotides read TGTGCCTGGAGTGGACAGGGAGGCTACGAGCAGTACTTC. Translation: CAWSGQGGYEQYF.

V gene TRBV11-2 combines with J gene TRBJ2-3; 8 bases agree with TRBD2. The CDR3 is made up of 16 amino acids. V shed 1 base and J 1 base; nucleotides not matched to a gene: 4. The germline V gene has CDR1 SGHAT and CDR2 FQNNGV. The CDR3 loop is CASSLVAGGRTDTQYF. CDR3 DNA sequence: TGTGCCAGCAGCTTAGTGGCGGGGGGCCGCACAGATACGCAGTATTTT.

This clone was observed a handful of times. The chain carries TRBV5-1 and TRBJ2-7; 7 bases are a match to TRBD2. The germline gives CDR1 SGHRS, CDR2 YFSETQ. V lost 4 bases and J lost 4; bases outside the gene matches: 5. The CDR3 covers 13 residues. CDR3: CASSPMGGYEQYF. CDR3 DNA: TGCGCCAGCAGCCCCATGGGGGGGTACGAGCAGTACTTC.

The J gene is TRBJ1-3, the V gene TRBV6-2 or TRBV6-3; no definite D call. Trimming left V 2 bases short and J 0 bases short, with 11 bases between. Germline CDR1 and CDR2: MNHEY and SVGEGT. There are 16 residues in the CDR3. Here the CDR3 reads CASSYERPHSGNTIYF. The CDR3, as DNA: TGTGCCAGCAGTTACGAGAGGCCACACTCTGGAAACACCATATATTTT.

CDR3 bases: TGCAGCGTTGAGGGGACAGGGGACAATGAAAAACTGTTTTTT. The encoded protein is CSVEGTGDNEKLFF. The rearrangement joins TRBV29-1 to TRBJ1-4; 10 positions agree with TRBD1. This CDR3 has 14 residues. Trimming cost V 3 bases and J 5 bases; bases outside gene matches: 3. Germline lookup yields CDR1 SQVTM and CDR2 ANQGSEA.

J is TRBJ2-1 and V is TRBV20-1, with D possibly TRBD2 on 6 matching bases. Germline loops: CDR1 DFQATT, CDR2 SNEGSKA (reference sequence). The CDR3 loop spans 16 amino acids. V was clipped by 3 bases and J by 7 bases, with 22 bases between them. CDR3 in amino acids: CSASSRQSGSGNEQFF. The CDR3 nucleotides read TGCAGTGCTAGTTCACGACAGTCTGGGAGCGGGAATGAGCAGTTCTTC.

The chain recombines TRBV21-1 with TRBJ1-5; the DNA was not used to check the table's D call, TRBD1. TRBV21-1 is labeled a pseudogene. This CDR3 is built from 16 residues. The CDR3 bases are TGTGCCAGCAGCAAAATAGGGGCGCGGCGCAATCAGCCCCAGCATTTT. It specifies CASSKIGARRNQPQHF.

The chain has TRBV5-1 and TRBJ1-6; D might be TRBD1 (5 bases). Trimming removed 0 bases at V and 8 bases at J, with 15 bases between. Germline loops: CDR1 SGHRS, CDR2 YFSETQ. The CDR3 is made up of 16 amino acids. CDR3 sequence (DNA): TGCGCCAGCAGCTTGGACTCCCCAGGGTTGGATTCACCCCTCCACTTT. Translated, it gives CASSLDSPGLDSPLHF.

Written as DNA, the CDR3 is TGTGCCAGCAGTGAGTTCGGGGGTACTCGGGGCTACACCTTC. This sequence encodes CASSEFGGTRGYTF. V is TRBV6-1 and J is TRBJ1-2, with D possibly TRBD1 on 5 matching bases. V was trimmed by 3 bases and J by 8 bases, leaving 16 bases between them. The CDR3 has 14 residues. The V gene's germline CDR1 is MNHNS and CDR2 SASEGT.

The chain has TRBV9 and TRBJ1-2; no reliable D call. The CDR3 length is 16 residues. The V and J ends lost 0 bases and 7 bases respectively, with 19 bases between them. Germline V gives CDR1 SGDLS, CDR2 YYNGEE. The DNA for the CDR3 is TGTGCCAGCAGCGTAGAAAGCAGCCCCTCGCTATCTGGCTACACCTTC. It translates to CASSVESSPSLSGYTF.

The V gene is TRBV6-1, the J gene TRBJ1-3, with a possible D match to TRBD1 (6 bases). Germline assignment: CDR1 MNHNS and CDR2 SASEGT. This CDR3 contains 15 residues. Trimming pared 1 base from V and 2 bases from J, leaving 9 bases between. CDR3 loop: CASSEDRAPGNTIYF. The CDR3, as DNA: TGTGCCAGCAGTGAAGACAGGGCCCCTGGAAACACCATATATTTT.

The chain is built from TRBV2 and TRBJ2-3; 10 bases align to TRBD1. V was clipped by 4 bases and J by 4 bases; unmatched bases: 8. CDR3 length equals 16 residues. CDR1 and CDR2 (germline): SNHLY, FYNNEI. DNA of the CDR3: TGTGCCAGCAGTGGGGCGGGACAGGGGACCGCAGATACGCAGTATTTT. This translates into CASSGAGQGTADTQYF.

The chain couples TRBV5-1 to TRBJ1-2, with 10 positions matching TRBD1. The germline gives CDR1 SGHRS, CDR2 YFSETQ. Unmatched junction bases numbered 6, after V lost 4 bases and J lost 3 bases. CDR3 length: 15 amino acids. The CDR3 loop is CASSHRTGGDYGYTF. As DNA, the CDR3 is TGCGCCAGCAGCCACAGGACAGGGGGGGACTATGGCTACACCTTC.

V and J are TRBV19 and TRBJ1-1; D possibly corresponds to TRBD1 (6 bases). CDR1 and CDR2 (germline): LNHDA, SQIVND (reference sequence). The CDR3 covers 14 residues. The V end lost 3 bases, the J end lost 3 bases, and 11 bases lay between the germline ends. As DNA, the CDR3 is TGTGCCAGTAGTATGGGGGCGAGACACACTGAAGCTTTCTTT. Translation gives CASSMGARHTEAFF.

The chain uses TRBV7-6 and TRBJ2-6; D is unresolved. Germline CDR1 reads SGHVS; CDR2 reads FNYEAQ. The CDR3 is 15 amino acids. V was pared by 6 bases and J by 0 bases, with 9 bases between. This CDR3 reads CASSVQSSGANVLTF. The CDR3 bases are TGTGCCAGCAGTGTTCAGAGCTCTGGGGCCAACGTCCTGACTTTC. The complete variable domain, with remaining parts taken from reference TRBV7-6 and TRBJ2-6, reads GAGVSQSPRYKVTKRGQDVALRCDPISGHVSLYWYRQALGQGPEFLTYFNYEAQQDKSGLPNDRFSAERPEGSISTLTIQRTEQRDSAMYRCASSVQSSGANVLTFGAGSRLTVL.

The J gene is TRBJ2-7, the V gene TRBV5-1; 8 bases fit TRBD1. The CDR3 has 15 amino acids. V lost 2 bases to trimming and J lost 4 bases; unmatched junction nucleotides: 8. Germline V gene sequence: CDR1 SGHRS, CDR2 YFSETQ. The CDR3 DNA reads as TGCGCCAGCAGCTTCGGGACAGGTCAGGGGTACGAGCAGTACTTC. Its protein is CASSFGTGQGYEQYF.